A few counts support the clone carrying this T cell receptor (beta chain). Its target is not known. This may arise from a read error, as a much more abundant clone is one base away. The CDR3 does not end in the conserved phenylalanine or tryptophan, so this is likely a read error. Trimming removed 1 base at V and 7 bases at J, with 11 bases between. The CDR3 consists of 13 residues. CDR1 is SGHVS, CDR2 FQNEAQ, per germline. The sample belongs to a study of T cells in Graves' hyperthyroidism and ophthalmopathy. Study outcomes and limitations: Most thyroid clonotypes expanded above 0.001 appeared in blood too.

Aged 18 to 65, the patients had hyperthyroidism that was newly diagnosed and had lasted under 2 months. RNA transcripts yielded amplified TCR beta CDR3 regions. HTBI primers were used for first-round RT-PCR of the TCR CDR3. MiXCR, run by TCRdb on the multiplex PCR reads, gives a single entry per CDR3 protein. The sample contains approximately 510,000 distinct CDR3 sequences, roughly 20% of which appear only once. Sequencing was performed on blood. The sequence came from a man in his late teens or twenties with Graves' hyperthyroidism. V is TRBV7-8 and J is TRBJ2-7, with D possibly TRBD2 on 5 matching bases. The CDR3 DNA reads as TGTGCCAGCAGCTTAGAGGCCGGGGTTGAGCAGTACTAC. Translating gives CASSLEAGVEQYY.